This note documents a single T cell receptor (beta chain) sequence. What it recognizes is unknown. This entry belongs to a study of T cell responses to AZD1222 COVID-19 vaccine. Whole-study results and caveats: Variant regions that are unmutated are reportedly the target of nearly half of spike-specific TCRs. With dominance at 160-218 and 743-854, vaccine-associated CD4 TCRs spanned spike.

TCRdb's table, derived via immunoSEQ multiplex PCR, lists solely in-frame clones and lacks some. The table records around 99,000 clones, 87% of them present only once. The CDR3 covers 13 residues. CDR1 SGHRS and CDR2 YFSETQ come from the germline V gene. Trimming removed 0 bases from V and 4 bases from J, with 7 bases in between. This rearrangement joins TRBV5-1 to TRBJ1-2; D is undetermined. Source: peripheral blood, taken 28 days after the second AZD1222 dose. The TCR sequence derives from an adult who received the AZD1222 COVID-19 vaccine. CDR3 in DNA: TGCGCCAGCAGCTTGGGCCAGTCCTATGGCTACACCTTC. This encodes CASSLGQSYGYTF.